Sequencing of this T cell receptor (beta chain) was carried out in a study of OX40 agonist ivuxolimab in advanced cancers. V lost 4 bases, J lost 7 bases, and 7 bases stayed unmatched. This CDR3 has 15 residues. Germline-derived CDR1 and CDR2 are SGHNT and YYREEE (reference sequence). Clones were read by immunoSEQ multiplex PCR, and TCRdb kept only the in-frame ones, dropping some. The sample shows 45,000 to 55,000 clones, roughly nine tenths of them seen only once. The receptor was derived from an adult with an advanced solid tumor such as melanoma, head and neck, liver or kidney cancer. The chain employs TRBV5-4 and TRBJ1-6, with 8 bases fitting TRBD1. Sequenced here: CD4+ or CD8+ T cells sorted from blood, sampled in a trial of the OX40 agonist ivuxolimab. The CDR3 nucleotides read TGTGCCAGCAGCCTGGGGACAGGCCTAAATTCACCCCTCCACTTT. Translating it yields CASSLGTGLNSPLHF.